The 15 T cell receptor beta chains below were found in one sample sequenced in a study of blood T cell repertoires in COVID-19 (dated by TCRdb to between 2020 and 2021). The protocol used for the library was the immunoSEQ multiplex PCR assay. Entries here come from immuneACCESS through TCRdb and include only in-frame sequences with V and J called. Some clones fail to appear in such tables; in the studies checked, an unresolved V gene covers under half of the shortfall, and the cause of the remainder is unknown. This sample lists tens of thousands of clones; 88% were detected once. The top ten hold 1% to 1.5% of the sample. The sample consisted of peripheral blood. The source of these receptors is a woman aged 40-49 years with acute or convalescent COVID-19.

The J gene is TRBJ1-5, the V gene TRBV7-2; perhaps TRBD1 as D (6 bases). The length of the CDR3 is 15 residues. From germline, CDR1 is SGHTA and CDR2 FQGNSA. With 3 bases removed from V and 4 bases from J, the gap between germline ends came to 13 bases. CDR3 DNA: TGTGCCAGCAGCTTGGCGGACAGTAGGAATCAGCCCCAGCATTTT. Its protein is CASSLADSRNQPQHF.

This chain connects TRBV24-1 to TRBJ2-3, with TRBD1 matching 8 bases. The V and J ends lost 9 bases and 1 base, in that order; junction bases with no gene match: 8. The germline V gene encodes CDR1 KGHDR and CDR2 SFDVKD. The length of the CDR3 is 15 residues. CDR3 protein: CATGRTGIGTDTQYF. The CDR3 nucleotides read TGTGCCACCGGACGGACAGGGATCGGCACAGATACGCAGTATTTT.

This clone was seen more than once but under ten times. The chain carries TRBV3-1 (or the pseudogene TRBV3-2) and TRBJ2-3; 10 bases are a match to TRBD2. V trimming: 2 bases; J trimming: 8 bases; junction bases outside the gene matches: 4. Germline lookup yields CDR1 LGHDT and CDR2 YNNKEL (reference sequence). The CDR3 runs 14 residues. CDR3 in amino acids: CASSQQREGRTQYF. CDR3 nucleotide sequence: TGTGCCAGCAGCCAACAGCGGGAGGGTCGTACGCAGTATTTT.

CDR3 in DNA: TGTGCCAGCAGCCAAAGGGGACAGCAACCCTCCTACGAGCAGTACTTC. Its protein is CASSQRGQQPSYEQYF. The genes are TRBV4-2 and TRBJ2-7; 7 bases map to TRBD1. This CDR3 has 16 amino acids. The V gene end was trimmed by 2 bases and the J gene end by 0 bases; junction bases not matched to a gene: 7. Germline loops: CDR1 LGHNA, CDR2 YNFKEQ.

The rearrangement joins TRBV7-9 to TRBJ1-5, with D perhaps matching TRBD1 (5 bases). With 7 bases removed from V and 4 bases from J, the gap between germline ends came to 11 bases. Germline V CDR1 and CDR2: SEHNR, FQNEAQ (reference sequence). This CDR3 has 13 amino acids. CDR3 region: CASIDSWNQPQHF. As DNA, the CDR3 is TGTGCCAGCATCGACAGCTGGAATCAGCCCCAGCATTTT.

This clone was counted a single time. The V gene is TRBV2, the J gene TRBJ1-2, with D uncertain. The CDR3 loop spans 14 amino acids. The V end lost 2 bases, the J end lost 3 bases, and 10 bases lay between the germline ends. The germline V gene has CDR1 SNHLY and CDR2 FYNNEI. CDR3 residues: CASSERQDYYGYTF. The CDR3 DNA reads as TGTGCCAGCAGTGAACGGCAGGACTACTATGGCTACACCTTC. The full variable domain, its missing parts supplied by reference TRBV2 and TRBJ1-2, is EPEVTQTPSHQVTQMGQEVILRCVPISNHLYFYWYRQILGQKVEFLVSFYNNEISEKSEIFDDQFSVERPDGSNFTLKIRSTKLEDSAMYFCASSERQDYYGYTFGSGTRLTVV.

The chain uses TRBV2 and TRBJ2-1, with a possible D match to TRBD1 (5 bases). This CDR3 contains 12 residues. The V end was cut by 6 bases, the J end by 3 bases, with 6 bases between. Germline V CDR1 and CDR2: SNHLY, FYNNEI. In DNA, the CDR3 is TGTGCCAGCAGAGGGGACTACAATGAGCAGTTCTTC. Protein product: CASRGDYNEQFF.

The gene calls are TRBV5-1 and TRBJ1-6; D might be TRBD1 (6 bases). V was cut by 2 bases and J by 9 bases, with 9 bases left in between. Germline V gene sequence: CDR1 SGHRS, CDR2 YFSETQ. The CDR3 spans 13 residues. CDR3 amino acids: CASSLTGSSPLHF. CDR3 DNA sequence: TGCGCCAGCAGCTTAACAGGGAGTTCACCCCTCCACTTT.

The V gene is TRBV2, the J gene TRBJ2-1; D gene ambiguous. Trimming pared 8 bases from V and 0 bases from J, leaving 11 bases between. The CDR3 runs 14 residues. CDR1 and CDR2 from the germline V gene are SNHLY and FYNNEI. DNA of the CDR3: TGTGCCAGCGGCGAGGTCCGCTCCTACAATGAGCAGTTCTTC. Its protein product is CASGEVRSYNEQFF.

This clone occurred once. V usage is TRBV27 and J usage is TRBJ2-1; 9 bases fit TRBD2. There are 14 residues in the CDR3. CDR1 is MNHEY and CDR2 is SMNVEV in the germline V gene (reference sequence). V shed 3 bases, J shed 7 bases, and the junction held 4 bases outside the gene matches. CDR3 nucleotide sequence: TGTGCCAGCAGTTTGGGCGGGAGGGGAAATGAGCAGTTCTTC. Protein: CASSLGGRGNEQFF.

The chain recombines TRBV5-1 with TRBJ2-7; D remains ambiguous. Trimming removed 1 base from V and 4 bases from J, with 6 bases in between. There are 12 residues in the CDR3. Germline V gene sequence: CDR1 SGHRS, CDR2 YFSETQ. CDR3 protein: CASSLSGYEQYF. The CDR3 nucleotides read TGCGCCAGCAGCTTGTCAGGATACGAGCAGTACTTC.

The chain is built from TRBV4-1 and TRBJ1-2, with D perhaps matching TRBD1 (5 bases). Looked up from germline, CDR1 is MGHRA and CDR2 is YSYEKL. The CDR3 totals 13 residues. Deletions cut 4 bases from V and 6 bases from J, with 12 bases between. This chain's CDR3 is CASSPSGGNGYTF. The CDR3 DNA reads TGCGCCAGCAGCCCTTCTGGGGGGAATGGCTACACCTTC.

The chain recombines TRBV6-5 with TRBJ2-3; the D gene is possibly TRBD1 (5 bases). Per germline, CDR1 MNHEY and CDR2 SVGAGI. Trimming pared 7 bases from V and 5 bases from J, leaving 13 bases between. This CDR3 is built from 13 residues. The CDR3 loop is CASNQGQVDTQYF. In DNA form, the CDR3 reads TGTGCCAGCAACCAGGGTCAGGTAGATACGCAGTATTTT.

This chain links TRBV19 with TRBJ2-7; 11 bases fit TRBD1. The junction had 4 bases not matched to a gene; V was cut back by 3 bases and J by 3 bases. Germline loops: CDR1 LNHDA, CDR2 SQIVND (reference sequence). The CDR3 is 15 residues long. The CDR3 sequence is CASSMSGTGGYEQYF. The CDR3 DNA reads TGTGCCAGTAGTATGAGCGGGACAGGGGGCTACGAGCAGTACTTC.

This clone rates as medium-sized. The V and J genes are TRBV2 and TRBJ2-2, with 10 positions matching TRBD2. The CDR3 runs to 16 residues. Germline V lookup: CDR1 SNHLY, CDR2 FYNNEI. V was clipped by 6 bases and J by 6 bases; unmatched bases: 10. DNA of the CDR3: TGTGCCAGCAGCCGGTGGCTAGCGGGAGAGGCCGGGGAGCTGTTTTTT. Its translation: CASSRWLAGEAGELFF.